These 13 T cell receptor beta chains were sequenced from one sample in a study of T cell changes during pregnancy in multiple sclerosis. This table comes from immunoSEQ multiplex PCR, and its TCRdb copy is limited to in-frame clones, with some not included. The table shows 100,000 or so clones, with 80% to 95% occurring only once. Material: peripheral blood, obtained in the second trimester of pregnancy. The source is a female donor with multiple sclerosis, enrolled in a pregnancy study.

The chain combines TRBV11-1 with TRBJ1-1; D call uncertain. The CDR3 has 14 amino acids. The germline V gene encodes CDR1 SGHAT and CDR2 FQDESV (reference sequence). V gave up 2 bases and J gave up 3 bases, with 10 bases separating them. As DNA, the CDR3 is TGTGCCAGCAGCTTAAGACAAATTTACACTGAAGCTTTCTTT. It yields the protein CASSLRQIYTEAFF.

The CDR3 DNA reads TGTGCCACCAGCAGAGGTCCTCTAGCTTTTAGCTCCTACAATGAGCAGTTCTTC. Amino acid sequence: CATSRGPLAFSSYNEQFF. The rearrangement links TRBV15 to TRBJ2-1, with D possibly TRBD2 on 5 matching bases. This CDR3 is built from 18 residues. V shed 1 base and J shed 0 bases, with 16 bases lying between them. CDR1 and CDR2 (germline): LNHNV, YYDKDF (reference sequence).

The chain is built from TRBV28 and TRBJ1-2, with D tentatively TRBD1 (6 bases). This CDR3 is built from 17 residues. V was pared by 2 bases and J by 3 bases, with 19 bases between. The germline V gene encodes CDR1 MDHEN and CDR2 SYDVKM. DNA of the CDR3: TGTGCCAGCAGTTTAGGGGGGGGCAGAGTGTTTCACTATGGCTACACCTTC. Amino acids: CASSLGGGRVFHYGYTF.

The gene calls are TRBV7-9 and TRBJ2-7; TRBD2 matches at 15 bases. V shed 4 bases, J shed 6 bases, and the junction held 13 bases outside the gene matches. This CDR3 contains 18 residues. Per germline, CDR1 SEHNR and CDR2 FQNEAQ (reference sequence). The CDR3 DNA follows: TGTGCCAGCAGCTCCAGGACTAGCGGGAGGGCCGAGCCTAGCGAGCAGTACTTC. This codes for CASSSRTSGRAEPSEQYF.

The chain recombines TRBV6-1 with TRBJ2-3; 10 nucleotides align to TRBD2. The CDR3 sequence is 16 residues long. Looked up from germline, CDR1 is MNHNS and CDR2 is SASEGT. J was trimmed by 0 bases and V by 6 bases; bases with no gene match: 6. CDR3 protein: CASRENSGRSTDTQYF. The CDR3 DNA is TGTGCCAGCAGGGAAAATAGCGGGAGGAGCACAGATACGCAGTATTTT.

This chain uses TRBV30 with TRBJ1-5; TRBD1 matches at 7 bases. The CDR3 totals 14 residues. CDR1 is GTSNPN, CDR2 SVGIG, per germline (reference sequence). J gave up 4 bases and V 1 base, and 4 bases lay outside the gene matches. The CDR3 protein is CAWSGDSQNQPQHF. CDR3 nucleotide sequence: TGTGCCTGGAGTGGGGACAGCCAGAATCAGCCCCAGCATTTT. The variable domain in full, with the rest retrieved from reference TRBV30 and TRBJ1-5, is SQTIHQWPATLVQPVGSPLSLECTVEGTSNPNLYWYRQAAGRGLQLLFYSVGIGQISSEVPQNLSASRPQDRQFILSSKKLLLSDSGFYLCAWSGDSQNQPQHFGDGTRLSIL.

This sequence joins TRBV18 and TRBJ1-4, with 7 bases lining up with TRBD1. The J segment lost 0 bases and the V segment lost 4 bases, leaving 5 bases of the junction unmatched. The CDR3 covers 16 residues. Germline-derived CDR1 and CDR2 are KGHSH and LQKENI. The CDR3 nucleotides are TGTGCCAGCTCACTAGACAGGGTCGCAACTAATGAAAAACTGTTTTTT. Its protein product is CASSLDRVATNEKLFF.

V is TRBV27 and J is TRBJ2-3, with D possibly matching TRBD2 (6 bases). The CDR3 spans 16 residues. The germline V gene encodes CDR1 MNHEY and CDR2 SMNVEV (reference sequence). Trimming cost V 3 bases and J 6 bases, with 19 bases left between them. The DNA of the CDR3 is TGTGCCAGCAGTTTCCTCGGGGGAGCCCTCACGGATACGCAGTATTTT. This gives the protein CASSFLGGALTDTQYF.

V usage is TRBV5-4 and J usage is TRBJ2-5; 9 bases fit TRBD2. This CDR3 has 15 amino acids. J was trimmed by 5 bases and V by 3 bases; bases with no gene match: 8. Germline assignment: CDR1 SGHNT and CDR2 YYREEE (reference sequence). Written as DNA, the CDR3 is TGTGCCAGCAGCTGGGGACTAGCAGGGCGGGAGACCCAGTACTTC. It is translated as CASSWGLAGRETQYF.

The chain is built from TRBV4-3 and TRBJ2-2, with a possible D match to TRBD2 (5 bases). This CDR3 contains 14 residues. Per the germline V gene, CDR1 is LGHNA and CDR2 is YSLEER. Trimming removed 0 bases at V and 6 bases at J, with 8 bases between. CDR3 residues: CASSQDWGAGELFF. Written as DNA, the CDR3 is TGCGCCAGCAGCCAAGATTGGGGAGCCGGGGAGCTGTTTTTT.

This clone was recorded only once. The rearrangement joins TRBV4-1 to TRBJ1-3, with D maybe TRBD1 (5 bases). Germline loops: CDR1 MGHRA, CDR2 YSYEKL. V shed 0 bases and J shed 0 bases, with 9 bases lying between them. The CDR3 spans 16 residues. The CDR3 DNA sequence: TGCGCCAGCAGCCAAGATGGGGCGGTCTCTGGAAACACCATATATTTT. Translation: CASSQDGAVSGNTIYF.

The J gene is TRBJ2-1, the V gene TRBV5-4; TRBD1 matches 8 bases. Germline V CDR1 and CDR2: SGHNT, YYREEE (reference sequence). Losses at the gene ends were 3 bases for V and 3 bases for J; bases not matched to a gene: 5. This CDR3 is 15 amino acids long. Here the CDR3 DNA reads TGTGCCAGCAGCTACCTGGGACAGGTCTACAATGAGCAGTTCTTC. As protein: CASSYLGQVYNEQFF.

The chain is built from TRBV2 and TRBJ2-5; tentative D call: TRBD2 (6 bases). Trimming removed 8 bases from V and 1 base from J, with 11 bases in between. Germline CDR1 SNHLY, CDR2 FYNNEI. The CDR3 loop spans 13 amino acids. The CDR3 DNA follows: TGTGCCAGCGATGGGACTTCCCAAGAGACCCAGTACTTC. This sequence encodes CASDGTSQETQYF.